This T cell receptor (beta chain) is from a study of T cells in Graves' hyperthyroidism and ophthalmopathy. Amplified TCR beta CDR3 regions derived from RNA transcripts. Using the HTBI primer set, a first-round RT-PCR was run on the TCR CDR3. MiXCR was run by TCRdb on the multiplex PCR reads, yielding one entry per CDR3 protein. The sample has hundreds of thousands of distinct CDR3 sequences, roughly 21% seen once; the top ten hold about 50%. This clonotype was recorded a few times. This sequence originates from a man aged 40-49 years with Graves' ophthalmopathy. Material for sequencing was blood.

In DNA, the CDR3 is TGTGCCAGCACCGCGACCTTGTCAGGGACAGGGGAAGAAAAACTGTTTTTT. This translates into CASTATLSGTGEEKLFF. J is TRBJ1-4 and V is TRBV28; 10 bases fit TRBD1. The V segment lost 7 bases and the J segment 8 bases; nucleotides outside the gene matches: 16. CDR3 length equals 17 residues. The germline CDR1 and CDR2 sequences are MDHEN and SYDVKM.